The clone carrying this TCR beta chain was counted a single time. This sample is part of a study of blood T cell repertoires in COVID-19. Across the study: The origin of the acute and convalescent COVID-19 samples was the United States, Italy and Spain. From T cells, B-cell-depleted T cells, or PBMCs came the material, which was cDNA or gDNA.

There are 11 residues in the CDR3. Germline CDR1 GTSNPN, CDR2 SVGIG (reference sequence). Germline trimming cut 3 bases from V and 7 bases from J; bases unmatched to any gene: 2. In the original workflow: For nucleated cells, counts were estimated from reference gene primer amplification. Measured with immunoSEQ multiplex PCR; TCRdb has only the in-frame clones, and not every one. V, J and clone size were drawn from that table, and D and trimming were deduced from the DNA. The data hold 120,000 or so clones, with 82% observed a single time. The chain uses TRBV30 and TRBJ2-7; 8 nucleotides match TRBD2. This clonotype was obtained from a woman in her sixties or seventies with acute or convalescent COVID-19. Material for sequencing was peripheral blood. CDR3 sequence (DNA): TGTGCCTGGAGGGGACTAGGGGAGCAGTACTTC. Amino acid sequence: CAWRGLGEQYF.